What follows is one T cell receptor beta chain and its context. Its cognate antigen is unknown. The record originates from a study of blood T cells in healthy people across ages. The second PCR ran about 6 to 12 cycles with a sample-barcoded 5' primer and J-beta primers. TCRdb fed the 5' RACE reads into MiXCR, producing one record per CDR3 protein. The table lists fewer than 1,200,000 distinct CDR3 sequences, 20% to 25% of them singletons. Study results and limitations: It was held that diversity estimates obtained from one million T cells represented underestimates.

V was pared by 5 bases and J by 0 bases, with 26 bases between. Germline V CDR1 and CDR2: SGHVS, FNYEAQ. The CDR3 contains 21 residues. The study isolated at least 6.5 million PBMCs from each sample. Another study also made use of these data, one on T cells of mothers and their children. In that study: Added by the second PCR's M1S primer were sample barcodes and 2-4 random nucleotides. Per child, 2.5 million to 3 million TCR beta CDR3 reads were obtained, against over 10 million per mother.

The sample consisted of blood. This chain joins TRBV7-6 and TRBJ2-6; D is uncertain. This clonotype was obtained from a girl aged 2-10 years in good health. The CDR3 protein is CASSPSHRPGWSPSGANVLTF. The CDR3 DNA sequence: TGTGCCAGCAGCCCCAGTCACCGTCCAGGCTGGAGTCCCTCTGGGGCCAACGTCCTGACTTTC.